Shown below are 6 T cell receptor beta chains from a single sample sequenced in a study of T cell changes during pregnancy in multiple sclerosis. Repertoires were generated with immunoSEQ multiplex PCR, while TCRdb's copy carries only in-frame clones and drops some. This table holds about 56,000 clones, approximately 91% found once. The source material was CD4+ T cells from peripheral blood mononuclear cells, sampled in the third trimester of pregnancy. These receptors were obtained from a female donor with multiple sclerosis, enrolled in a pregnancy study.

Written as DNA, the CDR3 is TGCAGCGTTGAACGGCAGGAAGAGACCCAGTACTTC. It codes for CSVERQEETQYF. The rearrangement links TRBV29-1 to TRBJ2-5; D unclear. V was pared by 2 bases and J by 3 bases, with 7 bases between. Germline lookup yields CDR1 SQVTM and CDR2 ANQGSEA. The length of the CDR3 is 12 residues.

This chain joins TRBV7-9 and TRBJ2-7, with 7 bases fitting TRBD1. The CDR3 is 12 residues long. Germline V gene lookup returns CDR1 SEHNR and CDR2 FQNEAQ (reference sequence). V was pared by 5 bases and J by 6 bases, with 4 bases of the junction left unmatched. The CDR3 coding sequence is TGTGCCAGCAGCCTGACAGGGTCCGAGCAGTACTTC. Residues: CASSLTGSEQYF.

The chain employs TRBV29-1 and TRBJ2-4, with 11 bases that match TRBD2. From germline, CDR1 is SQVTM and CDR2 ANQGSEA. The CDR3 covers 16 residues. J lost 5 bases, V lost 4 bases, and 10 bases had no gene match. CDR3 DNA: TGCAGCGTTGTGGATCTAGCGGGGGGCGAGGAAAACATTCAGTACTTC. It specifies CSVVDLAGGEENIQYF.

The chain is built from TRBV5-1 and TRBJ1-1, with D possibly matching TRBD1 (5 bases). The length of the CDR3 is 14 residues. CDR1 and CDR2 from the germline V gene are SGHRS and YFSETQ. The V end was cut by 4 bases, the J end by 2 bases, with 12 bases between. Here the CDR3 DNA reads TGCGCCAGCAGCGCGCCAGGGTTTAACACTGAAGCTTTCTTT. Translation: CASSAPGFNTEAFF. The full variable domain, its missing parts supplied by reference TRBV5-1 and TRBJ1-1, is KAGVTQTPRYLIKTRGQQVTLSCSPISGHRSVSWYQQTPGQGLQFLFEYFSETQRNKGNFPGRFSGRQFSNSRSEMNVSTLELGDSALYLCASSAPGFNTEAFFGQGTRLTVV.

The chain uses TRBV4-1 and TRBJ2-2; TRBD1 is a possible D gene (6 bases). Looked up from germline, CDR1 is MGHRA and CDR2 is YSYEKL. The ends were cut back, 0 bases at V and 0 bases at J, with 17 bases in the middle. This CDR3 has 19 amino acids. In DNA, the CDR3 is TGCGCCAGCAGCCAAGAAGTTGCCCTGGACAGTACGAACACCGGGGAGCTGTTTTTT. Translating gives CASSQEVALDSTNTGELFF.

This clone was detected only once. This chain links TRBV19 with TRBJ2-5; D uncertain. Germline CDR1 reads LNHDA; CDR2 reads SQIVND (reference sequence). The CDR3 consists of 11 residues. V shed 6 bases and J shed 2 bases, with 4 bases lying between them. The CDR3 DNA sequence: TGTGCCAGTAGCAGTCAAGAGACCCAGTACTTC. Its protein is CASSSQETQYF.